This T cell receptor (beta chain) was identified in a study of blood T cell repertoires in COVID-19. The wider study: Whether acute or convalescent, the COVID-19 samples came from the United States, Italy and Spain. T cells, B-cell-depleted T cells, or PBMCs supplied cDNA or gDNA.

The table came from immunoSEQ multiplex PCR; TCRdb's copy has only in-frame clones and leaves some out. The table has approximately 100,000 clones, about three quarters seen once; the top ten hold approximately 6.2%. The clonotype comes from a man aged 80 or over with acute or convalescent COVID-19. Material for sequencing was peripheral blood.

CDR3 residues: CASSLAGGGSYEQYF. CDR3 nucleotides: TGTGCCAGCAGCTTGGCGGGAGGGGGCTCCTACGAGCAGTACTTC. J is TRBJ2-7 and V is TRBV11-3, with 9 positions matching TRBD2. The V and J ends lost 3 bases and 0 bases, in that order; junction bases with no gene match: 3. Germline V gene sequence: CDR1 SGHNT, CDR2 YENEEA. The CDR3 runs to 15 residues. The entire variable domain, with the rest obtained from reference TRBV11-3 and TRBJ2-7, is as follows: EAGVVQSPRYKIIEKKQPVAFWCNPISGHNTLYWYLQNLGQGPELLIRYENEEAVDDSQLPKDRFSAERLKGVDSTLKIQPAELGDSAVYLCASSLAGGGSYEQYFGPGTRLTVT.